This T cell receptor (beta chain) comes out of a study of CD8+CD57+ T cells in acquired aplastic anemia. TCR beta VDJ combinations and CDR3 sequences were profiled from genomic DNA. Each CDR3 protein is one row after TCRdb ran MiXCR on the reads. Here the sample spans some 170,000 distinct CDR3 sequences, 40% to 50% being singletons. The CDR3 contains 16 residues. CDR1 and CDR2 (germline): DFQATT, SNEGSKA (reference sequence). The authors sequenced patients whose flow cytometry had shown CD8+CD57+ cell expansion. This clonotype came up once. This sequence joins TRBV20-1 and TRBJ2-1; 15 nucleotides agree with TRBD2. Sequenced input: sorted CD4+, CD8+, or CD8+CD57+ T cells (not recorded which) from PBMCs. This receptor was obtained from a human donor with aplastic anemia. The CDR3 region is CRVKGLAGGPYNEQFF. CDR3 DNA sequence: TGCAGGGTAAAGGGACTAGCGGGGGGACCGTACAATGAGCAGTTCTTC.